This T cell receptor beta chain came from a study of T cell responses to AZD1222 COVID-19 vaccine. In the case of this clone: Its antigen is not known.

Trimming pared 3 bases from V and 0 bases from J, leaving 12 bases between. This CDR3 comprises 16 residues. Germline V gene data show CDR1 as LGHDT and CDR2 as YNNKEL (reference sequence). Sequencing used immunoSEQ multiplex PCR; TCRdb keeps in-frame clones, though not all of them. The repertoire has approximately 92,000 clones, 91% of them found once; the top ten carry 6% to 9%. Findings and limits, study-wide: It should be noted that donors were predominantly white British and more often female, and clonal diversity was possibly underestimated. In all cases, repertoires were sampled only after the peak T cell response.

Sequenced here: peripheral blood, sampled on day 0 of AZD1222 vaccination. The sequence derives from an adult in good health. The chain employs TRBV3-1 (or the pseudogene TRBV3-2) and TRBJ1-3; D may be TRBD1 (5 bases). The CDR3 reads CASSQGPGGSGNTIYF. DNA of the CDR3: TGTGCCAGCAGCCAGGGGCCGGGGGGCTCTGGAAACACCATATATTTT.